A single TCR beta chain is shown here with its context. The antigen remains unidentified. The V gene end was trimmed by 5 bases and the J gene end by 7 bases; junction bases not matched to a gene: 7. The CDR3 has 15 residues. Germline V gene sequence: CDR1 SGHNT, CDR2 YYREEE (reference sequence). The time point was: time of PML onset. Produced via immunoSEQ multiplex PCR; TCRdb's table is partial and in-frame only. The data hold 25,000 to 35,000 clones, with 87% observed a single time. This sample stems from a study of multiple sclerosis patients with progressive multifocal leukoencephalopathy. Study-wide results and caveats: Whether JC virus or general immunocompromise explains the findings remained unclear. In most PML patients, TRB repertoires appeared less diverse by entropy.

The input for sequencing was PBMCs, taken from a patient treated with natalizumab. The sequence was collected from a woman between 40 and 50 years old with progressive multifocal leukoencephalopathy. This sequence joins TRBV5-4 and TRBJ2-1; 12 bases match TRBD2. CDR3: CASSLAGGPVNEQFF. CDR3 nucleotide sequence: TGTGCCAGCAGTCTAGCGGGGGGGCCCGTTAATGAGCAGTTCTTC.